This T cell receptor beta chain was identified in a study of blood T cells in healthy people across ages. Study-wide results and caveats: As naive T cell percentage varied, TCR beta diversity correlated strongly with it. When set beside aged donors, long-lived donors presented more naive CD4+ cells and higher diversity.

This clonotype was counted only a few times. The antigen remains undetermined. V lost 6 bases and J 8 bases, leaving 16 bases between the germline ends. The CDR3 extends over 14 amino acids. Germline CDR1 ENHRY, CDR2 SYGVKD. Drawing of peripheral blood yielded roughly 9.8 milliliters from each donor. Through a sample-barcoded 5' primer and a J-beta primer mix, a second PCR was run for roughly 7 to 12 cycles. TCRdb passed the 5' RACE reads through MiXCR, listing each CDR3 protein once. The sample records approximately 940,000 distinct CDR3 sequences, roughly 50% being singletons. The sequence derives from a man aged 25-45 years in good health. V and J are TRBV10-3 and TRBJ1-4; the D gene is possibly TRBD1 (5 bases). Sequenced sample: blood. The CDR3 protein is CAISPGRAEEKLFF. The CDR3 DNA follows: TGTGCCATCAGCCCTGGCAGGGCAGAAGAAAAACTGTTTTTT.